The rows below give T cell receptor beta chains drawn from one sample of a study of T cell responses to AZD1222 COVID-19 vaccine. Assay used: immunoSEQ multiplex PCR; TCRdb lists only in-frame clones, some missing. The table includes around 110,000 clones, about 90% detected once. The material sequenced was peripheral blood, taken 28 days after the second AZD1222 dose. The receptors stem from an adult who received the AZD1222 COVID-19 vaccine. CDR3s include the opening cysteine and the closing phenylalanine or tryptophan. The order of the fields is J gene, V gene, clone size, D gene, CDR3 protein, CDR3 DNA. A D gene is named only where the DNA matches it firmly. Size is stated for part of the rows, as once, few or many counts, or as a class when the clone is expanded.

J gene: TRBJ2-2
V gene: TRBV7-7
clone size: .
D gene: .
CDR3 protein: CASSRAGGIVTGELFF
CDR3 DNA: TGTGCTAGCAGTCGAGCGGGCGGGATTGTGACCGGGGAGCTGTTTTTT

J gene: TRBJ2-2
V gene: TRBV19
clone size: .
D gene: TRBD2
CDR3 protein: CASTPSSGVTGELFF
CDR3 DNA: TGTGCCAGTACCCCTTCTAGCGGGGTCACCGGGGAGCTGTTTTTT

J gene: TRBJ2-7
V gene: TRBV10-2
clone size: few
D gene: TRBD2
CDR3 protein: CASSESGAGGLQQYF
CDR3 DNA: TGCGCCAGCAGTGAGTCAGGAGCGGGAGGTCTCCAGCAGTACTTC

J gene: TRBJ1-5
V gene: TRBV7-2
clone size: .
D gene: .
CDR3 protein: CASSLGRKGWGNQPQHF
CDR3 DNA: TGTGCCAGCAGCTTAGGGAGGAAAGGCTGGGGCAATCAGCCCCAGCATTTT

J gene: TRBJ2-2
V gene: TRBV3-1/TRBV3-2
clone size: .
D gene: .
CDR3 protein: CASSRRGGGELFF
CDR3 DNA: TGTGCCAGCAGCCGTCGTGGGGGCGGGGAGCTGTTTTTT

J gene: TRBJ2-7
V gene: TRBV5-4
clone size: .
D gene: TRBD2
CDR3 protein: CASSSSGGGYEQYF
CDR3 DNA: TGTGCCAGCAGCTCTTCGGGGGGAGGCTACGAGCAGTACTTC

J gene: TRBJ1-5
V gene: TRBV5-1
clone size: .
D gene: .
CDR3 protein: CASSPTGGANQPQHF
CDR3 DNA: TGCGCCAGCAGCCCTACTGGAGGGGCAAATCAGCCCCAGCATTTT

J gene: TRBJ2-7
V gene: TRBV5-5
clone size: .
D gene: TRBD2
CDR3 protein: CASNRGTSVSYEQYF
CDR3 DNA: TGTGCCAGCAACCGAGGGACTAGCGTCTCCTACGAGCAGTACTTC

J gene: TRBJ1-2
V gene: TRBV27
clone size: .
D gene: TRBD1
CDR3 protein: CASSRTGGGYYGYTF
CDR3 DNA: TGTGCCAGCAGTCGAACAGGGGGCGGATACTATGGCTACACCTTC

J gene: TRBJ2-3
V gene: TRBV6-6
clone size: .
D gene: TRBD1
CDR3 protein: CASSRGQGTQYF
CDR3 DNA: TGTGCCAGCAGCAGAGGACAGGGGACGCAGTATTTT

J gene: TRBJ1-6
V gene: TRBV5-6
clone size: .
D gene: .
CDR3 protein: CASSSGPNPLYNSPLHF
CDR3 DNA: TGTGCCAGCAGCTCCGGACCGAATCCTCTCTATAATTCACCCCTCCACTTT

J gene: TRBJ1-2
V gene: TRBV15
clone size: .
D gene: TRBD1
CDR3 protein: CATSSRDRVGYTF
CDR3 DNA: TGTGCCACCAGCAGCCGGGACAGGGTTGGCTACACCTTC

J gene: TRBJ2-3
V gene: TRBV7-3
clone size: .
D gene: .
CDR3 protein: CASSLRGGTQYF
CDR3 DNA: TGTGCCAGCAGCTTAAGGGGTGGTACGCAGTATTTT

J gene: TRBJ1-1
V gene: TRBV7-8
clone size: .
D gene: .
CDR3 protein: CASSLIGNTEAFF
CDR3 DNA: TGTGCCAGCAGCTTAATCGGGAACACTGAAGCTTTCTTT

J gene: TRBJ2-7
V gene: TRBV24-1
clone size: .
D gene: .
CDR3 protein: CATSEGHGYEQYF
CDR3 DNA: TGTGCCACCAGTGAGGGACACGGCTACGAGCAGTACTTC

J gene: TRBJ2-1
V gene: TRBV5-1
clone size: .
D gene: TRBD2
CDR3 protein: CASSLETSGGYNEQFF
CDR3 DNA: TGCGCCAGCAGCTTGGAGACTAGCGGGGGCTACAATGAGCAGTTCTTC